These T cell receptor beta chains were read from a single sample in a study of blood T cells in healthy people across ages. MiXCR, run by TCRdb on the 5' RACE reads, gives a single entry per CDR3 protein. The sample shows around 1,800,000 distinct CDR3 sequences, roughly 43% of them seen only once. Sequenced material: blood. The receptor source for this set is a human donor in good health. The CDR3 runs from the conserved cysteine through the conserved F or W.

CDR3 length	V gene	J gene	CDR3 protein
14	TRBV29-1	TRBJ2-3	CSVVVRGRGDTRYF
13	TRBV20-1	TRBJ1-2	CSAPTGTNYGYTF
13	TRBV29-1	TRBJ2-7	CSVLTGLTYEQYF
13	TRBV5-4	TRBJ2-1	CASSLWVGNEQFF
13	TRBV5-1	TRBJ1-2	CASSAGPRDGYTF
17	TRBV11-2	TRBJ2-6	CASSSPGGSSGANVLTF
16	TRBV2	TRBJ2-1	CASRRPGTSGYHEQFF
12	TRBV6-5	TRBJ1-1	CASSSLYTEAFF
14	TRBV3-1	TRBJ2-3	CASSRAISTDTQYF
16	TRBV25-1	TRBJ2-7	CASSYLDRVISYEQYF
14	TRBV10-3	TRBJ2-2	CAATGYQNTGELFF
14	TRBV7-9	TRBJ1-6	CASMEISYNSPLHF
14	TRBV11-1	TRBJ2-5	CASSFTGTLETQYF
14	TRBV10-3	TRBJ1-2	CATSTVEANYGYTF
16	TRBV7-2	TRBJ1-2	CASSLARQHTNYGYTF
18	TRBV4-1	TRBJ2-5	CASSQRGGQTTIQETQYF
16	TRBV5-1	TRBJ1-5	CASSFAPTGRHQPQHF
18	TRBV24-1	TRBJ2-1	CATSDPAPGGNSYNEQFF
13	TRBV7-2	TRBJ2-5	CASSPDWQETQYF
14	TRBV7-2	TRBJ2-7	CASSSSGGRSSQYF
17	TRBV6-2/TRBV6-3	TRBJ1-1	CASSYPPGQGLDTEAFF
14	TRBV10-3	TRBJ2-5	CAISHRGSEETQYF